Below are 21 T cell receptor beta chains sequenced from a single sample in a study of blood T cell repertoires in COVID-19. Sequenced by immunoSEQ multiplex PCR; TCRdb stores in-frame clones only, minus some. Of approximately 270,000 clones listed, 80% to 90% were seen once; the top ten hold roughly 4%. The sequencing sample was made of PBMCs or T cells enriched from blood (not recorded which). These receptors were taken from a woman aged 25-40 years who had recovered from COVID-19.

This chain links TRBV6-1 with TRBJ1-4; TRBD1 matches 9 bases. Per the germline V gene, CDR1 is MNHNS and CDR2 is SASEGT. This CDR3 has 16 amino acids. The V and J ends lost 0 bases and 7 bases, in that order; junction bases with no gene match: 6. CDR3 sequence: CASSEAPGQGGEKLFF. CDR3 sequence (DNA): TGTGCCAGCAGTGAAGCGCCGGGACAGGGAGGTGAAAAACTGTTTTTT.

The V gene is TRBV27, the J gene TRBJ1-6; 10 bases agree with TRBD1. The CDR3 totals 16 residues. V lost 0 bases to trimming and J lost 10 bases; unmatched junction nucleotides: 6. The V gene's germline CDR1 is MNHEY and CDR2 SMNVEV (reference sequence). The CDR3 DNA sequence: TGTGCCAGCAGTTTATCCCCGACAGGGGGCCGGTCACCCCTCCACTTT. Protein product: CASSLSPTGGRSPLHF.

The V call is TRBV5-6, the J call TRBJ2-7; unclear D gene. The CDR3 runs 16 residues. Germline V lookup: CDR1 SGHDT, CDR2 YYEEEE. Trimming removed 2 bases at V and 2 bases at J, with 17 bases between. Written as DNA, the CDR3 is TGTGCCAGCAGCTTAATGGTCAGCGTCGGCACCTACGAGCAGTACTTC. Its translation is CASSLMVSVGTYEQYF.

The rearrangement uses TRBV5-6 and TRBJ2-7; D call uncertain. The CDR3 is 12 residues long. The germline CDR1 and CDR2 sequences are SGHDT and YYEEEE. The V gene lost 0 bases and the J gene lost 6 bases, with 7 bases spanning the gap. CDR3 sequence: CASSLASLEQYF. As DNA, the CDR3 is TGTGCCAGCAGCTTGGCGAGTCTCGAGCAGTACTTC.

The rearrangement joins TRBV15 to TRBJ1-4, with D unresolved. The CDR3 has 17 residues. Germline V CDR1 and CDR2: LNHNV, YYDKDF (reference sequence). The V and J ends lost 1 base and 0 bases respectively, with 12 bases between them. The CDR3 loop is CATSRGRVNPTNEKLFF. As DNA, the CDR3 is TGTGCCACCAGCAGAGGCCGGGTCAATCCAACTAATGAAAAACTGTTTTTT.

This rearrangement joins TRBV2 to TRBJ1-6; D is possibly TRBD1 (6 bases). The CDR3 extends over 17 amino acids. The germline gives CDR1 SNHLY, CDR2 FYNNEI. The ends were cut back, 5 bases at V and 6 bases at J, with 20 bases in the middle. CDR3 in amino acids: CASSQLRAGVSNSPLHF. The CDR3 DNA sequence: TGTGCCAGCAGTCAATTACGAGCAGGGGTATCTAATTCACCCCTCCACTTT.

The V and J genes are TRBV13 and TRBJ1-1; 10 positions match TRBD1. The trim removed 3 bases at V and 4 bases at J, leaving 8 bases unmatched. The CDR3 spans 16 residues. Looked up from germline, CDR1 is PRHDT and CDR2 is FYEKMQ (reference sequence). CDR3 region: CASSFAGTGAGTEAFF. CDR3 DNA: TGTGCCAGCAGCTTCGCCGGGACAGGGGCAGGCACTGAAGCTTTCTTT.

J is TRBJ2-3 and V is TRBV6-5, with TRBD2 as a possible D gene (5 bases). Germline CDR1 and CDR2: MNHEY and SVGAGI. The CDR3 extends over 14 amino acids. V was cut by 8 bases and J by 2 bases, with 14 bases left in between. CDR3 in DNA: TGTGCCAGCGGGGAGCGACCCCTCACAGATACGCAGTATTTT. Translated, it gives CASGERPLTDTQYF.

This clone was observed once. Given a much more abundant clone one base away, this may be a read error. The sample has other DNA sequences that encode this CDR3 too. The chain recombines TRBV20-1 with TRBJ1-2; perhaps TRBD1 as D (5 bases). Trimming pared 3 bases from V and 10 bases from J, leaving 15 bases between. There are 12 residues in the CDR3. Germline CDR1 and CDR2: DFQATT and SNEGSKA (reference sequence). The CDR3, as DNA: TGCAGTGCTAGTCCTACCAGGGAAGACTACACCTTC. It is translated as CSASPTREDYTF.

This chain uses TRBV5-5 with TRBJ1-5, with unresolved D. Germline loops: CDR1 SGHKS, CDR2 YYEKEE (reference sequence). The CDR3 has 19 residues. V was trimmed by 0 bases and J by 1 base, leaving 20 bases between them. Written as DNA, the CDR3 is TGTGCCAGCAGCTTGGGCGTGGTAACGAATTCCTGGAGCAATCAGCCCCAGCATTTT. Its protein product is CASSLGVVTNSWSNQPQHF.

CDR3 residues: CASSLFRGENQPQHF. In DNA form, the CDR3 reads TGTGCCAGCAGTTTATTCAGGGGGGAAAATCAGCCCCAGCATTTT. The V gene is TRBV28, the J gene TRBJ1-5; the match to TRBD1 covers 7 bases. Germline CDR1 reads MDHEN; CDR2 reads SYDVKM. Trimming cost V 1 base and J 4 bases; bases outside gene matches: 4. The CDR3 covers 15 residues.

The chain employs TRBV9 and TRBJ2-3; 12 positions agree with TRBD2. Germline trimming cut 3 bases from V and 7 bases from J; bases unmatched to any gene: 9. The length of the CDR3 is 16 residues. Germline V gene sequence: CDR1 SGDLS, CDR2 YYNGEE. The CDR3 nucleotides are TGTGCCAGCAGCGGCAACCTAGCGGGAGGGCCGAATACGCAGTATTTT. It specifies CASSGNLAGGPNTQYF.

The chain links TRBV6-1 to TRBJ2-2; D gene ambiguous. V lost 0 bases and J 7 bases, leaving 9 bases between the germline ends. The CDR3 length is 14 residues. CDR1 MNHNS and CDR2 SASEGT come from the germline V gene. The CDR3 spells CASSEAVAGGELFF. In DNA, the CDR3 is TGTGCCAGCAGTGAAGCGGTCGCAGGCGGGGAGCTGTTTTTT.

The chain has TRBV5-1 and TRBJ2-1; maybe TRBD2 (5 bases). V was trimmed by 0 bases and J by 4 bases, leaving 11 bases between them. CDR3 size: 15 residues. The germline gives CDR1 SGHRS, CDR2 YFSETQ. The DNA of the CDR3 is TGCGCCAGCAGCTTGGTCGGGATGGGTTACAATGAGCAGTTCTTC. Translated: CASSLVGMGYNEQFF.

Details on this clone: The same CDR3 can be traced to other DNA sequences in this sample. The chain combines TRBV30 with TRBJ2-1; D unclear. Germline V lookup: CDR1 GTSNPN, CDR2 SVGIG (reference sequence). The CDR3 covers 14 residues. Trimming took off 0 bases at V and 3 bases at J, with 9 bases between the two ends. The CDR3 region has the DNA TGTGCCTGGAGTGTAGGTAGCAGCTACAATGAGCAGTTCTTC. Amino acid sequence: CAWSVGSSYNEQFF.

The chain recombines TRBV18 with TRBJ1-1; a possible D gene is TRBD1 (6 bases). The germline CDR1 and CDR2 sequences are KGHSH and LQKENI. The CDR3 length is 15 residues. The ends were cut back, 4 bases at V and 5 bases at J, with 17 bases in the middle. CDR3 sequence (DNA): TGTGCCAGCTCACTAATGTCAGGGGTCGGAACTGAAGCTTTCTTT. Its translation: CASSLMSGVGTEAFF.

The chain couples TRBV4-1 to TRBJ1-1; unclear D gene. V lost 1 base, J lost 2 bases, and 8 bases lay in between. Germline CDR1 is MGHRA and CDR2 is YSYEKL. The CDR3 length is 14 residues. CDR3 loop: CASSQGAENTEAFF. The CDR3, as DNA: TGCGCCAGCAGCCAAGGGGCAGAAAACACTGAAGCTTTCTTT.

In nucleotides, the CDR3 is TGTGCCAGCAACCTAACGGGTCTAGCGGCCTACAATGAGCAGTTCTTC. The encoded protein is CASNLTGLAAYNEQFF. The rearrangement joins TRBV11-2 to TRBJ2-1, with TRBD2 identical over 7 bases. The CDR3 is made up of 16 amino acids. Germline CDR1 and CDR2: SGHAT and FQNNGV. J gave up 2 bases and V 7 bases, and 11 bases lay outside the gene matches. Drawing the rest from reference TRBV11-2 and TRBJ2-1, the complete variable domain is EAGVAQSPRYKIIEKRQSVAFWCNPISGHATLYWYQQILGQGPKLLIQFQNNGVVDDSQLPKDRFSAERLKGVDSTLKIQPAKLEDSAVYLCASNLTGLAAYNEQFFGPGTRLTVL.

This chain uses TRBV15 with TRBJ2-7; 8 positions match TRBD1. V lost 4 bases to trimming and J lost 0 bases; unmatched junction nucleotides: 11. Germline assignment: CDR1 LNHNV and CDR2 YYDKDF (reference sequence). This CDR3 spans 17 amino acids. CDR3 amino acids: CATSMPDRAYPSYEQYF. The CDR3 DNA sequence: TGTGCCACCAGCATGCCGGACAGGGCTTACCCCTCCTACGAGCAGTACTTC. Filled out from reference TRBV15 and TRBJ2-7, the complete variable domain reads DAMVIQNPRYQVTQFGKPVTLSCSQTLNHNVMYWYQQKSSQAPKLLFHYYDKDFNNEADTPDNFQSRRPNTSFCFLDIRSPGLGDTAMYLCATSMPDRAYPSYEQYFGPGTRLTVT.

For this clone: Other nucleotide sequences in the sample specify the same CDR3. This chain joins TRBV10-3 and TRBJ1-2, with 7 bases aligning to TRBD1. Per the germline V gene, CDR1 is ENHRY and CDR2 is SYGVKD. Trimming at V came to 3 bases and at J to 4 bases, leaving 5 bases not matched to a gene. This CDR3 contains 14 residues. CDR3 loop: CAISERTGVYGYTF. The CDR3 nucleotides are TGTGCCATCAGTGAAAGGACAGGAGTCTATGGCTACACCTTC.

This rearrangement joins TRBV18 to TRBJ1-3; 9 positions match TRBD1. V shed 2 bases and J 1 base; nucleotides not matched to a gene: 3. The germline V gene encodes CDR1 KGHSH and CDR2 LQKENI. The CDR3 length is 16 residues. CDR3 sequence (DNA): TGTGCCAGCTCACCAGCACAGGGGGCTTCTGGAAACACCATATATTTT. Its translation: CASSPAQGASGNTIYF.